This entry lists 10 T cell receptor beta chains sequenced from one sample in a study of blood T cell repertoires in COVID-19. Generated by immunoSEQ multiplex PCR, the TCRdb table keeps only in-frame clones and is missing some. The sample includes under 80,000 clones, around 73% seen only once; the top ten take less than 25%. Specimen: peripheral blood. The receptor set was obtained from an elderly man with active or convalescent COVID-19.

This sequence joins TRBV24-1 and TRBJ2-1; 14 bases align to TRBD2. Looked up from germline, CDR1 is KGHDR and CDR2 is SFDVKD. This CDR3 region has 16 residues. The trim removed 3 bases at V and 8 bases at J, leaving 5 bases unmatched. In DNA form, the CDR3 reads TGTGCCACCAGTGATCCGGGACTAGCGGGAGTTCATGAGCAGTTCTTC. It specifies CATSDPGLAGVHEQFF.

The V gene is TRBV18, the J gene TRBJ1-5; D might be TRBD1 (6 bases). Germline V lookup: CDR1 KGHSH, CDR2 LQKENI. There are 14 residues in the CDR3. Trimming took off 6 bases at V and 7 bases at J, with 16 bases between the two ends. The CDR3 DNA sequence: TGTGCCAGCTCGCCCGGGACACCGAACCAGCCCCAGCATTTT. Translation: CASSPGTPNQPQHF.

This chain connects TRBV19 to TRBJ2-1; unclear D gene. Germline assignment: CDR1 LNHDA and CDR2 SQIVND (reference sequence). V was pared by 3 bases and J by 4 bases, with 10 bases between. The CDR3 is 14 residues long. The CDR3 nucleotides are TGTGCCAGTAGTATTCAACGAGTATACAATGAGCAGTTCTTC. This sequence encodes CASSIQRVYNEQFF.

J is TRBJ1-2 and V is TRBV11-1, with TRBD1 matching over 7 bases. V gave up 5 bases and J gave up 4 bases; unmatched junction bases: 10. Germline V gene lookup returns CDR1 SGHAT and CDR2 FQDESV (reference sequence). The CDR3 loop spans 15 amino acids. The CDR3 DNA follows: TGTGCCAGCAGCCCCCGACAGGGTCTATTCTATGGCTACACCTTC. It translates to CASSPRQGLFYGYTF.

This clone has only one observation. The V call is TRBV5-4, the J call TRBJ2-1; possibly TRBD2 for D (6 bases). V was pared by 5 bases and J by 6 bases, with 21 bases between. CDR3 size: 16 residues. Germline V lookup: CDR1 SGHNT, CDR2 YYREEE (reference sequence). In nucleotides, the CDR3 is TGTGCCAGCAGGCCAGGTCGGGACCCCGGGGGCAATGAGCAGTTCTTC. Amino acids: CASRPGRDPGGNEQFF. Supplemented by reference TRBV5-4 and TRBJ2-1, the full variable domain reads ETGVTQSPTHLIKTRGQQVTLRCSSQSGHNTVSWYQQALGQGPQFIFQYYREEENGRGNFPPRFSGLQFPNYSSELNVNALELDDSALYLCASRPGRDPGGNEQFFGPGTRLTVL.

This chain links TRBV5-1 with TRBJ2-6, with 9 positions matching TRBD2. Looked up from germline, CDR1 is SGHRS and CDR2 is YFSETQ. The CDR3 covers 17 residues. The V gene end was trimmed by 3 bases and the J gene end by 2 bases; junction bases not matched to a gene: 6. This chain's CDR3 is CASSSVAGAPGANVLTF. The CDR3 nucleotides read TGCGCCAGCAGCTCGGTAGCGGGAGCTCCTGGGGCCAACGTCCTGACTTTC.

V usage is TRBV28 and J usage is TRBJ2-7, with 9 nucleotides matching TRBD1. Germline CDR1 and CDR2: MDHEN and SYDVKM. V gave up 6 bases and J gave up 1 base; unmatched junction bases: 4. The CDR3 has 14 residues. DNA of the CDR3: TGTGCCAGCAGGGGGACAGGGAAGTCCTACGAGCAGTACTTC. Encoded protein: CASRGTGKSYEQYF.

This sequence joins TRBV18 and TRBJ2-3, with D hard to call. Germline V CDR1 and CDR2: KGHSH, LQKENI. The CDR3 totals 14 residues. V was cut by 5 bases and J by 4 bases, with 13 bases left in between. The CDR3 is CASSSVVSSDTQYF. DNA for the CDR3: TGTGCCAGCTCATCCGTTGTTTCTTCAGATACGCAGTATTTT.

In nucleotides, the CDR3 is TGTGCCAGCAGCCTCGGGACTAGCGGGGGGAGCACAGATACGCAGTATTTT. Protein product: CASSLGTSGGSTDTQYF. The chain links TRBV11-3 to TRBJ2-3, with 15 bases identical to TRBD2. With V trimmed by 5 bases and J by 0 bases, 3 bases remained unmatched. Per the germline V gene, CDR1 is SGHNT and CDR2 is YENEEA. CDR3 length: 17 amino acids.

The CDR3 loop reads CASSLDRGGTGANVLTF. CDR3 sequence (DNA): TGTGCCAGCAGCTTGGACAGGGGGGGCACTGGGGCCAACGTCCTGACTTTC. This chain uses TRBV5-6 with TRBJ2-6; tentatively, D is TRBD1 (8 bases). Germline V gene data show CDR1 as SGHDT and CDR2 as YYEEEE. The CDR3 consists of 17 residues. With 0 bases removed from V and 2 bases from J, the gap between germline ends came to 12 bases.